A selection of T cell receptor beta chains follows, all from one sample in a study of T cells after yellow fever vaccination. Via MiXCR, TCRdb re-called the 5' RACE reads, giving one row per CDR3 protein. The table lists some 320,000 distinct CDR3 sequences, about 10% of them singletons. Source: CD4+ T cells sorted from PBMCs, taken 45 days after the yellow fever booster vaccination. The receptors come from a man aged 18 to 30 who received the YFV17D yellow fever vaccine. CDR3s leave out the opening cysteine and the closing phenylalanine or tryptophan. Fields, in order: V gene, CDR3 protein.

v_gene: TRBV5-1; CDR3aa: ASSLNAEGAPNEKLF
v_gene: TRBV27; CDR3aa: ASSLWTGEETQY
v_gene: TRBV5-6; CDR3aa: ASSWARGEKLF
v_gene: TRBV4-3; CDR3aa: ASSQDFRGGNEKLF
v_gene: TRBV29-1; CDR3aa: SVVEQAGYEQY
v_gene: TRBV18; CDR3aa: ASSSGRYDGYT
v_gene: TRBV10-3; CDR3aa: AISERGTPNTGELF
v_gene: TRBV29-1; CDR3aa: SVSTSGGADTQY
v_gene: TRBV2; CDR3aa: ASSDNRNYGYT
v_gene: TRBV5-1; CDR3aa: ASSLQAPGNQPQH
v_gene: TRBV30; CDR3aa: AWKSGGNTEAF
v_gene: TRBV15; CDR3aa: ATSRGGSSYEQY
v_gene: TRBV12-3/TRBV12-4; CDR3aa: ATRGAGTDTQY
v_gene: TRBV2; CDR3aa: ASRPRGGYAEAF